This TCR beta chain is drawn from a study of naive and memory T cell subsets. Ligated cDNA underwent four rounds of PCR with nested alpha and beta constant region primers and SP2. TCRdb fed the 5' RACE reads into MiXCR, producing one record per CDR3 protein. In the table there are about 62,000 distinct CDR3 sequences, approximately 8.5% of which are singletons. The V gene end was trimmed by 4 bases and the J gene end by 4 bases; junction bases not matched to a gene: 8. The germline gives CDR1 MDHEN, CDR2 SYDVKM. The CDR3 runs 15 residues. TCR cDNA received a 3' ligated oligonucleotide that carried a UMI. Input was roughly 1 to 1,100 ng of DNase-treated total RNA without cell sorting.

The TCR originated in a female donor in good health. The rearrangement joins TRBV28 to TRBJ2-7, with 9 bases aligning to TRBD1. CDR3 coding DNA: TGTGCCAGCAGTTCTGCCCGGACAGGGGCGTACGAGCAGTACTTC. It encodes CASSSARTGAYEQYF.